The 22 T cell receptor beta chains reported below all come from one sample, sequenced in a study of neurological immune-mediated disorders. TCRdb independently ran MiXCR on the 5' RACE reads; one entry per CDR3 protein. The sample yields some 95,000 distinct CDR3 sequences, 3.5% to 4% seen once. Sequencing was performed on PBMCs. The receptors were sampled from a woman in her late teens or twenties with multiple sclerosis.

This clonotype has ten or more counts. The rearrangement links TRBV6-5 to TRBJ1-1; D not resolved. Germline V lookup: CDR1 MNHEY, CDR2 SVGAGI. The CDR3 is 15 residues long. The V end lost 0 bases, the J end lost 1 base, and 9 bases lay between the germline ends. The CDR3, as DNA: TGTGCCAGCAGTTACTCCCGATTCCCGAACACTGAAGCTTTCTTT. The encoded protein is CASSYSRFPNTEAFF.

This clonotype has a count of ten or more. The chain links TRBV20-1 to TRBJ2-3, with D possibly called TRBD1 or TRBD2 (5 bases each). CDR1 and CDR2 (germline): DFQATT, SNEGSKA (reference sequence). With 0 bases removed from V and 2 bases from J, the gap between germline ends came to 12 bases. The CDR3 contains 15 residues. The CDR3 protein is CSARDSVGDTDTQYF. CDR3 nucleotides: TGCAGTGCTAGAGATTCGGTGGGGGACACAGATACGCAGTATTTT.

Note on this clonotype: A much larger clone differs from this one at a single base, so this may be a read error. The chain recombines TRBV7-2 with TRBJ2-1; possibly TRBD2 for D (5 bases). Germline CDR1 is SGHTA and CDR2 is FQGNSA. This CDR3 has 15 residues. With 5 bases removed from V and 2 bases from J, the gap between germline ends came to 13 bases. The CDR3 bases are TGTGCCAGCAGCGGTACACGGGGAACCTACAATGAGCAGTTCTTC. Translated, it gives CASSGTRGTYNEQFF. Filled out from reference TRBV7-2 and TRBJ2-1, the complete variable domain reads GAGVSQSPSNKVTEKGKDVELRCDPISGHTALYWYRQSLGQGLEFLIYFQGNSAPDKSGLPSDRFSAERTGGSVSTLTIQRTQQEDSAVYLCASSGTRGTYNEQFFGPGTRLTVL.

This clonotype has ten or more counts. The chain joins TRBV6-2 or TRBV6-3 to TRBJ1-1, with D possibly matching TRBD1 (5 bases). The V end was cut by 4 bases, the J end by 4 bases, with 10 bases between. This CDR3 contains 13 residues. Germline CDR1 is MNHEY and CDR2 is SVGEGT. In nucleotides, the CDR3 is TGTGCCAGCAGTTTCAATCAGGGCACTGAAGCTTTCTTT. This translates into CASSFNQGTEAFF.

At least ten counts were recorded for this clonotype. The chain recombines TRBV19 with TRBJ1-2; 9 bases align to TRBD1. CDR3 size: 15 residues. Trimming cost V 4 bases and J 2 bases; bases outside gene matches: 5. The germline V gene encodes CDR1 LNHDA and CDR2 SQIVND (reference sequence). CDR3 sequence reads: CASSTRQGGNYGYTF. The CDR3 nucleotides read TGTGCCAGTAGTACTCGACAGGGGGGGAACTATGGCTACACCTTC.

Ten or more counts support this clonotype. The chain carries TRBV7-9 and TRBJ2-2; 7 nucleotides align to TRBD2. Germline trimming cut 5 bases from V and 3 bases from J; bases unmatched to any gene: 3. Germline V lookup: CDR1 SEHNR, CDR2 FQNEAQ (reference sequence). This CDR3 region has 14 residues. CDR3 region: CASSPSGYTGELFF. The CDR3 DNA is TGTGCCAGCAGCCCTAGCGGATACACCGGGGAGCTGTTTTTT.

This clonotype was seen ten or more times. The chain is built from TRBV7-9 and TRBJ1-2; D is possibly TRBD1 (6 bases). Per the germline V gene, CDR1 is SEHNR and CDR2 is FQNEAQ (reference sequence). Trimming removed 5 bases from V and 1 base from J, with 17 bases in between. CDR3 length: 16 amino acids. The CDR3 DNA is TGTGCCAGCAGCCCAGGACAGCCCATGTTTAACTATGGCTACACCTTC. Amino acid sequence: CASSPGQPMFNYGYTF.

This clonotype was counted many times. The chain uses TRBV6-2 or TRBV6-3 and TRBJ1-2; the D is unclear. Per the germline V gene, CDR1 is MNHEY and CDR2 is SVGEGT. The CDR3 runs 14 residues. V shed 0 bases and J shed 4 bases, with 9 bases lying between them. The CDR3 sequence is CASSYSLQTYGYTF. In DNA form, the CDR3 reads TGTGCCAGCAGTTACTCCTTACAGACCTATGGCTACACCTTC.

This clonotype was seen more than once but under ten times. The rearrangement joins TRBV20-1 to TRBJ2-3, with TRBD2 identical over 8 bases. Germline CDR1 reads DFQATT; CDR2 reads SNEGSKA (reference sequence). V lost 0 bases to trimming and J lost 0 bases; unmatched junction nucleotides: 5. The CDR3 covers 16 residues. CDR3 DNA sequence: TGCAGTGCTAGAGACATAGCGGGGCCTAGCACAGATACGCAGTATTTT. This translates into CSARDIAGPSTDTQYF.

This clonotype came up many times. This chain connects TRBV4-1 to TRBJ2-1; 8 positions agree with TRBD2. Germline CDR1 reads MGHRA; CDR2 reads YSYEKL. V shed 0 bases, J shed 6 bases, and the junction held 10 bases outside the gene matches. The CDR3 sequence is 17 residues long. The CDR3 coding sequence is TGCGCCAGCAGCCAAGAACCAGCGGGAGTGATCCCCAATGAGCAGTTCTTC. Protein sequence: CASSQEPAGVIPNEQFF.

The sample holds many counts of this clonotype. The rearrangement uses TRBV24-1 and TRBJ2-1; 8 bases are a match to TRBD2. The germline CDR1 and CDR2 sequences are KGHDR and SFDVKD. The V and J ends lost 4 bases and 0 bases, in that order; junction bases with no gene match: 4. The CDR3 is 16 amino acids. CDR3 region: CATSDLSGTSYNEQFF. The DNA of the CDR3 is TGTGCCACCAGTGACCTTAGCGGGACCTCCTACAATGAGCAGTTCTTC.

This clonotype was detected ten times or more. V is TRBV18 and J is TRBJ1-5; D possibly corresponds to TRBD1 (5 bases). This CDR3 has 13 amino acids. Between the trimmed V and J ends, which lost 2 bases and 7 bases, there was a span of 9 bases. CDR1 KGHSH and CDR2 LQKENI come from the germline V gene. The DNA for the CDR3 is TGTGCCAGCTCACCAGATCAGGGCCAGCCCCAGCATTTT. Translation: CASSPDQGQPQHF.

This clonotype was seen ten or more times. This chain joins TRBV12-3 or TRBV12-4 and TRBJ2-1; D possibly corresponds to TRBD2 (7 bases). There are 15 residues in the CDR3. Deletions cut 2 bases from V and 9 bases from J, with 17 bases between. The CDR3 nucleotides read TGTGCCAGCAGTTTATACCAGCGGGACACGGGTGAGCAGTTCTTC. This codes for CASSLYQRDTGEQFF.

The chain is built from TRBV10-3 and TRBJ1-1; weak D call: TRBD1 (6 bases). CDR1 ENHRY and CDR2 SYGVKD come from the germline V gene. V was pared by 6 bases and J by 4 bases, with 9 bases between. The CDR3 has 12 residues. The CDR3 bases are TGTGCCATCAGGACGACAGGCACTGAAGCTTTCTTT. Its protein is CAIRTTGTEAFF.

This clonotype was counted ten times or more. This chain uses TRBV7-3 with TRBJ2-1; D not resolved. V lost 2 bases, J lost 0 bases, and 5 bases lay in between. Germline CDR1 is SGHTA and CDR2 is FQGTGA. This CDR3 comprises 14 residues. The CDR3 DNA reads TGTGCCAGCAGCTTAGACCACTCCTACAATGAGCAGTTCTTC. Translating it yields CASSLDHSYNEQFF.

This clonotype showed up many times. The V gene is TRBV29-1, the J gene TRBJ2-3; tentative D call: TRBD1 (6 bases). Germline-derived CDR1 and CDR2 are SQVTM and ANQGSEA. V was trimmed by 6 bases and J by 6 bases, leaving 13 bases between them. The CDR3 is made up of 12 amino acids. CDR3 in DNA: TGCAGCGTCGAGGTGGGGGCGGATACGCAGTATTTT. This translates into CSVEVGADTQYF.

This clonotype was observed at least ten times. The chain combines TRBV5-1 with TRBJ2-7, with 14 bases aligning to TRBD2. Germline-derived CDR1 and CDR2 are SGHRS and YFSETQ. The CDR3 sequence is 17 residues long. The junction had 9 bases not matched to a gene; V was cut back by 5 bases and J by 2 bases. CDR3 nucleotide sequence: TGCGCCAGCAGTTGGACTAGCGGGGGGTCGGGGGCCTACGAGCAGTACTTC. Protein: CASSWTSGGSGAYEQYF.

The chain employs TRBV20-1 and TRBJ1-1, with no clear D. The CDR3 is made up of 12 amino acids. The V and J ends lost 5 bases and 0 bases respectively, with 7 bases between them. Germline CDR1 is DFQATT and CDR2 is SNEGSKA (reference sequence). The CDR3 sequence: CSAYRVNTEAFF. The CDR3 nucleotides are TGCAGTGCTTATCGGGTGAACACTGAAGCTTTCTTT.

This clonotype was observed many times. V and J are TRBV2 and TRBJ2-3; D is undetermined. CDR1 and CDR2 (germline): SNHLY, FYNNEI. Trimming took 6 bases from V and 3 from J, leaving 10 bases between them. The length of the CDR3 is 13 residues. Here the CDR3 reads CASSSPPTDTQYF. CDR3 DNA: TGTGCCAGCAGCTCTCCACCTACAGATACGCAGTATTTT.

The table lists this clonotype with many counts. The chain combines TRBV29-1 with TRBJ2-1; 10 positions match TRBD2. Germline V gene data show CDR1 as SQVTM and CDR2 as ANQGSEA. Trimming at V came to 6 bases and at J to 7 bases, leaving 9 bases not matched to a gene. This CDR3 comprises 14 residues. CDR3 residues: CSVVQRGGPNEQFF. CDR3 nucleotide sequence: TGCAGCGTGGTTCAGCGGGGGGGCCCGAATGAGCAGTTCTTC.

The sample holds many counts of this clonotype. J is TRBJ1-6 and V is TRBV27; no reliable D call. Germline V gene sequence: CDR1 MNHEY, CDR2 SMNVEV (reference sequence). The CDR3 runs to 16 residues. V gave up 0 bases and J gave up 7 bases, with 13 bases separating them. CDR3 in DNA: TGTGCCAGCAGTTTATCGGGTCAAAATTTGAATTCACCCCTCCACTTT. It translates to CASSLSGQNLNSPLHF.

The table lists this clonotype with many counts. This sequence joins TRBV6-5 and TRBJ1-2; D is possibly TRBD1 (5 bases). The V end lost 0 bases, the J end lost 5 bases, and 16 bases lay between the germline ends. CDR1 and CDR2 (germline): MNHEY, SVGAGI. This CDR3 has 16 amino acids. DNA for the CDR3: TGTGCCAGCAGTTACTCCCCGGTTTGGGGCGAATATGGCTACACCTTC. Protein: CASSYSPVWGEYGYTF.